The following is a TCR beta chain sequence with its context. This sample stems from a study of glioma-infiltrating T cells after dendritic cell vaccination. Study background: At biweekly intervals, patients got three intradermal dendritic cell vaccine injections.

The primer mix had 60 V beta and 13 J beta primers. Here immunoSEQ multiplex PCR was the method, and the copy in TCRdb shows in-frame clones only, minus some. The table shows roughly 100,000 clones, with nearly 90% occurring only once. This sample's time point: after dendritic cell vaccination, including at tumor progression/relapse. The V and J ends lost 5 bases and 2 bases respectively, with 13 bases between them. CDR1 and CDR2 (germline): SEHNR, FQNEAQ (reference sequence). The CDR3 consists of 14 residues. V is TRBV7-9 and J is TRBJ2-7; a weak D match, TRBD2 (5 bases). This material consisted of blood, taken after dendritic cell vaccination. The receptor comes from a human donor with glioblastoma. In DNA form, the CDR3 reads TGTGCCAGCAGCGTCGGGATCGGGGCCTACGAGCAGTACTTC. This translates into CASSVGIGAYEQYF.